This T cell receptor beta chain was found in a study of T cells in Graves' hyperthyroidism and ophthalmopathy. Looking at the study overall: Upon initial diagnosis and before any treatment, peripheral blood was collected.

Germline CDR1 and CDR2: MGHRA and YSYEKL. The length of the CDR3 is 17 residues. With V trimmed by 4 bases and J by 0 bases, 7 bases remained unmatched. RNA transcripts gave rise to amplified TCR beta CDR3 regions. HTBI primers drove first-round RT-PCR of the TCR CDR3. Each CDR3 protein gets one entry after TCRdb re-called the multiplex PCR reads with MiXCR. The repertoire includes 360,000 or so distinct CDR3 sequences, around 15% of them detected once, and about 21% sits in the top ten. Diagnoses used clinical symptoms, serum thyroxine and TRAb, thyroid ultrasound and orbital computed tomography. This clonotype was seen only a few times.

The V gene is TRBV4-1, the J gene TRBJ2-1, with 9 bases fitting TRBD2. Sequencing was performed on blood. The receptor comes from a woman aged 60-75 years with Graves' ophthalmopathy. CDR3 residues: CASSPSSGTISYNEQFF. Written as DNA, the CDR3 is TGCGCCAGCAGCCCCTCTAGCGGGACCATCTCCTACAATGAGCAGTTCTTC.